Listed below are T cell receptor beta chains from one sample, sequenced in a study of blood T cell repertoires in COVID-19. TCRdb keeps only in-frame clones here, not all; method: immunoSEQ multiplex PCR. The sample has approximately 210,000 clones; almost 85% are singletons. The sequencing input was peripheral blood. These TCRs come from a woman between 35 and 50 years old with acute or convalescent COVID-19. The CDR3 runs from the conserved cysteine through the conserved F or W. D genes are given only for firm matches. Not every row has a clone size; where given, it reads once, few, many or a size class.

>TRBV28|.|TRBD1|TRBJ2-7
TGTGCCAGCAGTTTGGACAGGGGGACGGGAGGGGAATACTTC
CASSLDRGTGGEYF
>TRBV4-3|.|.|TRBJ1-3
TGCGCCAGCAGCCCGGATTTGGGCGACTCTGGAAACACCATATATTTT
CASSPDLGDSGNTIYF
>TRBV27|.|.|TRBJ2-3
TGTGCCAGCAGTCCCGGGTCTTGGGGCCGGACTACCCTCACAGATACGCAGTATTTT
CASSPGSWGRTTLTDTQYF
>TRBV10-1|.|.|TRBJ1-6
TGCGCCAGCAGTGAGACAGGGACGCTGTCACCCCTCCACTTT
CASSETGTLSPLHF
>TRBV7-2|few|.|TRBJ1-2
TGTGCCAGCACCGCTTACGGGAAGGATCCCAAGTGGGGCTACACCTTC
CASTAYGKDPKWGYTF
>TRBV7-9|.|.|TRBJ2-7
TGTGCCAGCAGCTTAGAGGGTGGCAGGGGCGAGCAGTACTTC
CASSLEGGRGEQYF
>TRBV25-1|.|.|TRBJ2-1
TGTGCCAGCAATGGGCTAGCCTGGAATGAGCAGTTCTTC
CASNGLAWNEQFF
>TRBV10-3|.|TRBD2|TRBJ2-7
TGTGCCATCAGTGAGTCAGGCGGGGGTGTTTTGTCCGAGCAGTACTTC
CAISESGGGVLSEQYF
>TRBV7-2|.|TRBD1|TRBJ1-1
TGTGCCAGCAGCTGGTTCGGACAGGACACTGAAGCTTTCTTT
CASSWFGQDTEAFF
>TRBV2|.|.|TRBJ2-3
TGTGCCAGCAGTCCGGACCTTTCGCGGGCAGATACGCAGTATTTT
CASSPDLSRADTQYF
>TRBV6-1|.|.|TRBJ2-7
TGTGCCAGCAGTACCCGACAGAGTTCGATTAACTTC
CASSTRQSSINF
>TRBV10-3|.|.|TRBJ2-3
TGTGCCATCAGCGTGACAGGCTCAGATACGCAGTATTTT
CAISVTGSDTQYF
>TRBV14|.|TRBD2|TRBJ2-3
TGTGCCAGCAGCCACTCGCGGGGGATCGGCACAGATACGCAGTATTTT
CASSHSRGIGTDTQYF
>TRBV6-4|.|.|TRBJ2-3
TGTGCCAGCAGTGATCCGCAGGCCACAGATACGCAGTATTTT
CASSDPQATDTQYF
>TRBV19|.|.|TRBJ1-2
TGTGCCAGTAGTACGGGCGCGGCGGGCTATGGCTACACCTTC
CASSTGAAGYGYTF
>TRBV5-1|.|.|TRBJ1-1
TGCGCCAGCGCTAAGAGCAGCGGGTCCGGGCTAGGCACTGAAGCTTTCTTT
CASAKSSGSGLGTEAFF
>TRBV12-5|.|TRBD2|TRBJ2-3
TGTGCTAGTGGTTTGGTAGTAGCGGGAGGGGGCGATACGCAGTATTTT
CASGLVVAGGGDTQYF
>TRBV30|.|.|TRBJ1-3
TGTGCCCGATCAAAGAGGGACTCTGGAAACACCATATATTTT
CARSKRDSGNTIYF
>TRBV2|.|.|TRBJ2-1
TGTGCCAGCAGTGTGGAGAGCTTCTCGTACAATGAGCAGTTCTTC
CASSVESFSYNEQFF
>TRBV6-2/TRBV6-3|.|.|TRBJ2-7
TGTGCCAGCACCCCCTGGGGAGACGAGCAGTACTTC
CASTPWGDEQYF
>TRBV19|.|TRBD1|TRBJ2-1
TGTGCCAGTATCAATATAGGGGGCAATCGAAATGAGCAGTTCTTC
CASINIGGNRNEQFF
>TRBV5-1|.|.|TRBJ2-3
TGCGCCAGCAGCTCCGTCCTTGGCCCATCTAGCACAGATACGCAGTATTTT
CASSSVLGPSSTDTQYF
>TRBV4-3|.|TRBD2|TRBJ2-1
TGCGCCAGCAGCCCTCGAAGAAGCGGGATGGGGTTCAATGAGCAGTTCTTC
CASSPRRSGMGFNEQFF
>TRBV7-3|.|TRBD2|TRBJ2-3
TGTGCCAGCAGCTCAACGGGGCTAGCGGGGCCAGATACGCAGTATTTT
CASSSTGLAGPDTQYF
>TRBV19|once|TRBD1|TRBJ1-2
TGTGCCAGTAGTATAGACGCGGACAGGGGTCACTATGGCTACACCTTC
CASSIDADRGHYGYTF
>TRBV10-1|.|TRBD2|TRBJ2-3
TGCGCCAGCAGTGCTCTACTAGCGGGAGCTAGCACAGATACGCAGTATTTT
CASSALLAGASTDTQYF
>TRBV27|.|.|TRBJ1-6
TGTGCCAGCAGTTTAATTTTCGGGAATTCACCCCTCCACTTT
CASSLIFGNSPLHF
>TRBV4-2|.|TRBD2|TRBJ2-7
TGTGCCAGCAGCCAAGATGGTGGGAGGGGCGAGCAGTACTTC
CASSQDGGRGEQYF
>TRBV2|.|.|TRBJ1-5
TGTGCCAGCAGGCCCTCGGGGGGGGCCTTTTATCAGCCCCAGCATTTT
CASRPSGGAFYQPQHF